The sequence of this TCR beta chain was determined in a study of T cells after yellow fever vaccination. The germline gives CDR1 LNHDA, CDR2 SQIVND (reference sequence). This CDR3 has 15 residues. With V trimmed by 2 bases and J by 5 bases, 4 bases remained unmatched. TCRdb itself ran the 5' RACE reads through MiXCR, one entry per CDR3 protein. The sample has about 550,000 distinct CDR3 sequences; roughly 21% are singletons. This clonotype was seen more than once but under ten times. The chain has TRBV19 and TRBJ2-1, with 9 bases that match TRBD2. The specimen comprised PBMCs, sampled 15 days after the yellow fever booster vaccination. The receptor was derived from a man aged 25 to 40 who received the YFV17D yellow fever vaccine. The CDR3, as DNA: TGTGCCAGTAGTATATCTCTAGCGGGAAACAATGAGCAGTTCTTC. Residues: CASSISLAGNNEQFF.